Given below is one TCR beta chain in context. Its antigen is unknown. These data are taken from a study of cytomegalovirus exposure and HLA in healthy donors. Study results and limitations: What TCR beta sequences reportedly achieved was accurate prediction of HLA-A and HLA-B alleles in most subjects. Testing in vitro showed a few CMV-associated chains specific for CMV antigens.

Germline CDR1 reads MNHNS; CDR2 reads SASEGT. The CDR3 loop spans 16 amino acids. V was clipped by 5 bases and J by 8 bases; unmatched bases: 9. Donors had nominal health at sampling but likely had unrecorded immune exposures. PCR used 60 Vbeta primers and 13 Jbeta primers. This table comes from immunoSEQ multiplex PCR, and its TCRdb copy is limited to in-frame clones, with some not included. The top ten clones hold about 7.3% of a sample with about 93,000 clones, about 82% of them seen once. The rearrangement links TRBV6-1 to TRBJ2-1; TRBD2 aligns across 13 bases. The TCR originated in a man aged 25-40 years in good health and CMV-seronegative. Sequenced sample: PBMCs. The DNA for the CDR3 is TGTGCCAGCAGTCAAGGGACTAGCGGGATTGGAGATGAGCAGTTCTTC. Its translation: CASSQGTSGIGDEQFF.